A selection of T cell receptor beta chains follows, all from one sample in a study of post-analysis software for immune sequencing data. TCRdb reprocessed the PCR reads with MiXCR, giving one entry per CDR3 protein. Here the sample spans about 460,000 distinct CDR3 sequences, under 55% being singletons. The source material was blood. The source of these receptors is a girl aged 5 to 17 with multiple sclerosis. Both conserved end residues are part of each CDR3. D genes are given only for firm matches. Expanded clones get a size class; other rows say once, few or many, or leave the size out.

>TRBV5-1|.|TRBD1|TRBJ2-5
TGCGCCAGCAGCTTCCAGGGGGACCCTCAAGAGACCCAGTACTTC
CASSFQGDPQETQYF
>TRBV7-9|.|.|TRBJ1-2
TGTGCCAGCAGCTCTGACCGCTATGGCTACACCTTC
CASSSDRYGYTF
>TRBV5-6|.|.|TRBJ2-7
TGTGCCAGCAGCTTGGTCCGCCGCGTGGCAGGGAGACGGGACGAGCAGTACTTC
CASSLVRRVAGRRDEQYF
>TRBV6-5|.|.|TRBJ2-1
TGTGCCAGCAGCCCCCCCGGGCCCAGGGGGGGCAATGAGCAGTTCTTC
CASSPPGPRGGNEQFF
>TRBV29-1|few|.|TRBJ2-7
TGCAGCGTGGGAGGAGTCCTAAAAAACGAGCAGTACTTC
CSVGGVLKNEQYF
>TRBV28|.|.|TRBJ2-7
TGTGCCAGCAGACTCCGGGACAGGGGGCTTCGGGCTAGCGGGAGGAGCTACGAGCAGTACTTC
CASRLRDRGLRASGRSYEQYF
>TRBV20-1|few|TRBD1|TRBJ2-5
TGCAGTGCTACCCGACAGGGTGTTTGGCAAGAGACCCAGTACTTC
CSATRQGVWQETQYF
>TRBV10-3|.|.|TRBJ1-4
TGTGCCATCAGTACCCCGTCGGCTGAAACTAATGAAAAACTGTTTTTT
CAISTPSAETNEKLFF
>TRBV6-6|few|TRBD1|TRBJ2-5
TGTGCCAGCAGTTCCGGGACAGGGGTAGAGCAGTACTTC
CASSSGTGVEQYF
>TRBV28|few|.|TRBJ1-1
TGTGCCAGCAGCCAGCTCAGGGGCGTCACTGAAGCTTTCTTT
CASSQLRGVTEAFF
>TRBV20-1|.|.|TRBJ2-7
TGCAGTGCTAGAGATCCCCTTCGGGACGACTCCTACGAGCAGTACTTC
CSARDPLRDDSYEQYF
>TRBV29-1|few|TRBD2|TRBJ2-1
TGCAGCGCGGGACTAGGAGGAGGCAATGAGCAGTTCTTC
CSAGLGGGNEQFF
>TRBV3-1|.|.|TRBJ2-7
TGTGCCAGCAGCCAAGAGGGACACTCCTACGAGCAGTACTTC
CASSQEGHSYEQYF
>TRBV4-1|few|.|TRBJ2-3
TGCGCCAGCAGCCAAGAGTATACCGGAGATACGCAGTATTTT
CASSQEYTGDTQYF
>TRBV20-1|.|.|TRBJ2-3
TGCAGTGCTAATCCCTGGCGGCTGATTGGGGGCACAGATACGCAGTATTTT
CSANPWRLIGGTDTQYF
>TRBV9|.|.|TRBJ1-5
TGTGCCAGCAGCGTAGAGGGGGGAGGCCATCGGCCCCAGCATTTT
CASSVEGGGHRPQHF
>TRBV7-6|.|.|TRBJ1-2
TGTGCCAGCAGCTTAGCTTTGGGGGGATACTATGGCTACACCTTC
CASSLALGGYYGYTF
>TRBV29-1|.|TRBD1|TRBJ2-5
TGCAGCGTTGAACTCGGGACAGGGCAAGAGACCCAGTACTTC
CSVELGTGQETQYF
>TRBV7-9|few|.|TRBJ2-7
TGTGCCAGCAGCACCACCTACGAGCAGTACTTC
CASSTTYEQYF
>TRBV9|.|.|TRBJ2-7
TGTGCCAGCAGCGTAGCACCCCAGACGGACCACGAGCAGTACTTC
CASSVAPQTDHEQYF
>TRBV29-1|.|.|TRBJ2-7
TGCAGCGTGCTGCCTCAGGACTCCTACGAGCAGTACTTC
CSVLPQDSYEQYF
>TRBV7-2|many|TRBD1|TRBJ1-1
TGTGCCAGCAGCTTAGCGACTACAGGGGTAGCTTTCTTT
CASSLATTGVAFF
>TRBV20-1|.|.|TRBJ2-7
TGCAGTGCTGGAGATATGGCGCTGGTCTACGAGCAGTACTTC
CSAGDMALVYEQYF
>TRBV15|.|.|TRBJ2-6
TGTGCCACCAGCGATGGGGACTCTGGGGCCAACGTCCTGACTTTC
CATSDGDSGANVLTF
>TRBV29-1|.|TRBD1|TRBJ2-1
TGCAGCGTGGGGGGGACAGGGCCCCTCAACAATGAGCAGTTCTTC
CSVGGTGPLNNEQFF
>TRBV28|.|.|TRBJ2-1
TGTGCCAGCAGTTCCCCCGTAACGGGGAATGAGCAGTTCTTC
CASSSPVTGNEQFF
>TRBV7-2|few|TRBD2|TRBJ2-7
TGTGCCAGCAGTAGAGCTAGCGGAGTCTACGAGCAGTACTTC
CASSRASGVYEQYF
>TRBV7-9|.|.|TRBJ2-5
TGTGCCAGCAGTTACGAAAGGGAGACCCAGTACTTC
CASSYERETQYF
>TRBV11-1|.|TRBD1|TRBJ1-1
TGTGCCAGCAGCATCGACAGGGAGGACACTGAAGCTTTCTTT
CASSIDREDTEAFF
>TRBV19|few|TRBD2|TRBJ2-1
TGTGCCAGTACCCTCCCTGGGGGAGGGCCTAATGAGCAGTTCTTC
CASTLPGGGPNEQFF
>TRBV5-1|.|TRBD2|TRBJ2-1
TGCGCCAGCAGCCAGCGGGAGGAAGGCGACGAGCAGTTCTTC
CASSQREEGDEQFF
>TRBV7-2|few|.|TRBJ2-7
TGTGCCAGCAGCTTAGCTTCGGGCGGGATGCACGAGCAGTACTTC
CASSLASGGMHEQYF
>TRBV20-1|.|.|TRBJ1-2
TGCAGTGCTAGGGCAGGGCTCTATGGCTACACCTTC
CSARAGLYGYTF
>TRBV20-1|.|TRBD1|TRBJ2-7
TGCAGTGCTAGCCAGACAGGGGCTAGCTACGAGCAGTACTTC
CSASQTGASYEQYF
>TRBV20-1|few|TRBD2|TRBJ2-7
TGCAGTGCTCCGTTAGCGGGGGCCTACGAGCAGTACTTC
CSAPLAGAYEQYF
>TRBV5-1|.|.|TRBJ2-2
TGCGCCAGCAGCTTGGCCCTGGCAGCCGGGGAGCTGTTTTTT
CASSLALAAGELFF
>TRBV7-2|.|.|TRBJ1-2
TGTGCCAGCAGCTTTTCCGGAACTAACTATGGCTACACCTTC
CASSFSGTNYGYTF
>TRBV7-3|once|TRBD2|TRBJ2-1
TGTGCCAGCAGCTTCGGCGCGGGAGGGCCTTTGGTTGAGCAGTTCTTC
CASSFGAGGPLVEQFF
>TRBV20-1|.|TRBD2|TRBJ2-7
TGCAGTGCTAGAATCCGTACTAGCGGGAGACCCCCGTTCCCGGACGAGCAGTACTTC
CSARIRTSGRPPFPDEQYF
>TRBV6-4|.|.|TRBJ2-3
TGTGCCAGCAGTGACTCCATGTTGGGCACAGATACGCAGTATTTT
CASSDSMLGTDTQYF
>TRBV5-1|.|TRBD2|TRBJ2-1
TGCGCCAGCAGCTTGGGGACTAGCGGGGAGGGGTACGATGAGCAGTTCTTC
CASSLGTSGEGYDEQFF
>TRBV2|.|.|TRBJ2-1
TGTGCCAGCAGTGAAGAGCTGAGGCTAGCCCTCTACAATGAGCAGTTCTTC
CASSEELRLALYNEQFF